The rows below give T cell receptor beta chains drawn from one sample of a study of early T cells in non-severe SARS-CoV-2 infection. A single record per CDR3 protein comes from TCRdb applying MiXCR to the 5' RACE reads. The data show about 110,000 distinct CDR3 sequences, around 13% seen once. The specimen was whole blood, collected at baseline. These receptors were collected from an adult who was a healthcare worker with PCR-confirmed SARS-CoV-2 infection or an uninfected control (not recorded which). The CDR3 runs from the conserved cysteine through the conserved F or W. A D gene is named only where the DNA matches it firmly. Clone size, where shown, is once, few, many, or a class for clones that have expanded.

j_gene,d_gene,abundance,v_gene,CDR3aa,CDR3nt
TRBJ1-6,TRBD1,few,TRBV27,CASSFVLGQGVAPLHF,TGTGCCAGCAGTTTCGTGTTGGGACAGGGTGTTGCTCCCCTCCACTTT
TRBJ2-3,TRBD2,.,TRBV12-3/TRBV12-4,CASKAGGTDTQYF,TGTGCCAGCAAGGCGGGAGGAACAGATACGCAGTATTTT
TRBJ1-1,.,.,TRBV18,CASSPISTMNQMNTEAFF,TGTGCCAGCTCACCAATCTCGACCATGAATCAAATGAACACTGAAGCTTTCTTT
TRBJ2-3,.,many,TRBV11-3,CASSLTGVDTDTQYF,TGTGCCAGCAGCCTGACAGGTGTGGACACAGATACGCAGTATTTT
TRBJ2-7,.,few,TRBV7-8,CASSQQGGATSYEQYF,TGTGCCAGCAGCCAACAAGGGGGAGCGACCTCCTACGAGCAGTACTTC
TRBJ2-7,TRBD1,many,TRBV29-1,CSALGQGAYEQYF,TGCAGCGCCCTTGGACAGGGGGCTTACGAGCAGTACTTC
TRBJ2-1,.,.,TRBV5-6,CASSLVASPSSYNEQFF,TGTGCCAGCAGCTTGGTGGCTAGCCCTAGCTCCTACAATGAGCAGTTCTTC
TRBJ2-5,.,many,TRBV7-6,CASSLGEGQETQYF,TGTGCCAGCAGCTTGGGCGAGGGGCAAGAGACCCAGTACTTC
TRBJ2-2,.,few,TRBV24-1,CATSAYPPQSTGELFF,TGTGCCACCAGTGCCTACCCCCCGCAGAGCACCGGGGAGCTGTTTTTT
TRBJ2-3,.,few,TRBV7-8,CASSVRAGNPDTQYF,TGTGCCAGCAGTGTGAGGGCAGGGAACCCAGATACGCAGTATTTT
TRBJ1-4,.,.,TRBV7-9,CAIKPGMDEKLFF,TGTGCCATCAAGCCGGGGATGGATGAAAAACTGTTTTTT
TRBJ1-4,TRBD1,few,TRBV14,CASRGNRGFDEKLFF,TGTGCCAGCAGAGGGAACAGGGGATTTGATGAAAAACTGTTTTTT
TRBJ2-5,TRBD2,few,TRBV7-2,CASSLVSGIQETQYF,TGTGCCAGCAGCTTAGTAAGCGGGATCCAAGAGACCCAGTACTTC
TRBJ2-5,TRBD2,many,TRBV5-1,CASSLPGPGGTETQYF,TGCGCCAGCAGCCTCCCCGGTCCGGGGGGGACGGAGACCCAGTACTTC
TRBJ2-2,.,few,TRBV12-3/TRBV12-4,CASTFPGRATGELFF,TGTGCCAGCACTTTCCCTGGCAGGGCCACCGGGGAGCTGTTTTTT
TRBJ2-3,TRBD2,many,TRBV7-8,CASSPRTSGRRWGTDTQYF,TGTGCCAGCAGCCCCCGGACTAGCGGGAGGAGGTGGGGGACAGATACGCAGTATTTT
TRBJ1-1,TRBD1,few,TRBV12-3/TRBV12-4,CASRPDRGPDTEAFF,TGTGCCAGCAGACCTGACAGGGGGCCGGACACTGAAGCTTTCTTT
TRBJ1-1,.,few,TRBV7-2,CASSLAGREAFF,TGTGCCAGCAGCTTGGCAGGCCGTGAAGCTTTCTTT
TRBJ1-4,.,.,TRBV7-2,CASTLSSGRNEKLFF,TGTGCCAGCACCTTATCCTCAGGGCGTAATGAAAAACTGTTTTTT
TRBJ2-4,.,.,TRBV5-5,CASTLFSVVGNIQYF,TGTGCCAGCACCCTCTTCTCGGTCGTAGGAAACATTCAGTACTTC
TRBJ1-1,TRBD1,few,TRBV5-1,CASSFWQGDTEAFF,TGCGCCAGCAGCTTCTGGCAGGGGGACACTGAAGCTTTCTTT
TRBJ1-1,TRBD1,.,TRBV19,CASSNRGLWAFF,TGTGCCAGTAGTAATAGGGGGCTGTGGGCTTTCTTT
TRBJ1-1,.,.,TRBV12-3/TRBV12-4,CASSLNGPEAFF,TGTGCCAGCAGTTTAAATGGGCCTGAAGCTTTCTTT
TRBJ2-3,.,few,TRBV5-1,CASSLRLLSDTQYF,TGCGCCAGCAGCTTAAGGCTCCTCAGCGATACGCAGTATTTT
TRBJ1-2,.,many,TRBV4-1,CASSQEGGTHLSGYTF,TGCGCCAGCAGCCAAGAAGGGGGGACCCATCTCTCTGGCTACACCTTC
TRBJ1-5,TRBD1,few,TRBV24-1,CATSDTGGIGKQPQHF,TGTGCCACCAGTGATACAGGGGGCATTGGTAAGCAGCCCCAGCATTTT
TRBJ2-1,TRBD2,many,TRBV20-1,CSARLTSGSLNEQFF,TGCAGTGCTAGATTGACTAGCGGGAGTCTCAATGAGCAGTTCTTC
TRBJ2-5,.,.,TRBV6-5,CASCAAQETQYF,TGTGCCAGCTGCGCGGCCCAAGAGACCCAGTACTTC
TRBJ1-2,TRBD1,.,TRBV9,CASSPRQGPLYGYTF,TGTGCCAGCAGCCCCCGACAGGGACCCCTCTATGGCTACACCTTC
TRBJ2-7,.,once,TRBV11-1,CASSPGWEEQYF,TGTGCCAGCAGCCCCGGTTGGGAAGAGCAGTACTTC
TRBJ2-3,.,.,TRBV5-1,CASSLTSSGADTQYF,TGCGCCAGCAGCTTGACTAGCAGCGGCGCAGATACGCAGTATTTT
TRBJ2-5,.,.,TRBV6-1,CASSEIGGKTQYF,TGTGCCAGCAGTGAAATCGGGGGAAAGACCCAGTACTTC
TRBJ1-1,.,.,TRBV12-3/TRBV12-4,CASSLDLFSRPEAFF,TGTGCCAGCAGTTTAGATCTATTCAGTCGCCCTGAAGCTTTCTTT
TRBJ1-1,.,.,TRBV5-1,CASSLNGGVGTEAFF,TGCGCCAGCAGCTTAAACGGAGGGGTTGGCACTGAAGCTTTCTTT
TRBJ2-3,TRBD1,.,TRBV7-8,CASSLPDRVTDTQYF,TGTGCCAGCAGCTTACCCGACAGGGTCACAGATACGCAGTATTTT
TRBJ2-3,.,.,TRBV10-2,CASSSGTYITDTQYF,TGCGCCAGCAGCTCCGGGACGTATATCACAGATACGCAGTATTTT
TRBJ2-7,TRBD1,.,TRBV12-3/TRBV12-4,CASSWRGQGPNEQYF,TGTGCCAGCAGCTGGAGGGGACAGGGTCCCAACGAGCAGTACTTC
TRBJ2-2,TRBD2,many,TRBV7-6,CASRLAGELFF,TGTGCCAGCCGACTAGCCGGAGAGCTGTTTTTT
TRBJ1-6,.,few,TRBV6-5,CASSYGQGYNSPLHF,TGTGCCAGCAGTTACGGCCAGGGCTATAATTCACCCCTCCACTTT
TRBJ1-1,.,many,TRBV5-1,CASSLVGGGSTEAFF,TGCGCCAGCAGCTTGGTCGGGGGCGGTAGCACTGAAGCTTTCTTT
TRBJ1-1,.,few,TRBV28,CASSQPNTDTEAFF,TGTGCCAGCAGTCAACCGAACACGGACACTGAAGCTTTCTTT
TRBJ2-1,.,few,TRBV28,CASSLGEQFF,TGTGCCAGCAGTTTGGGAGAGCAGTTCTTC